This TCR beta chain was recorded in a study of cytomegalovirus exposure and HLA in healthy donors. Whole-study findings and limits: Altogether, 150 to 200 TCR beta chains were recorded as cytomegalovirus-associated.

Remarks on this clone: Its target is unknown.

A multiplex PCR was run with 60 Vbeta primers and 13 Jbeta primers. The table came from immunoSEQ multiplex PCR; TCRdb's copy has only in-frame clones and leaves some out. The sample has over 150,000 clones, 70% to 75% seen once. The TCR was taken from a male donor in good health and CMV-seronegative. Sequenced material: PBMCs.

The CDR3 DNA is TGTGCCAGCAGTTACTCGGCAGGGTCTCTCTCCTACGAGCAGTACTTC. It translates to CASSYSAGSLSYEQYF. The chain is built from TRBV6-5 and TRBJ2-7, with D tentatively TRBD1 (5 bases). Per germline, CDR1 MNHEY and CDR2 SVGAGI. Trimming removed 0 bases from V and 0 bases from J, with 12 bases in between. The CDR3 extends over 16 amino acids.